These 27 T cell receptor beta chains were sequenced from one sample in a study of blood T cell repertoires in acute mononucleosis (dated by TCRdb to the early 2020s). The time point label, as the study defines it: acute infectious mononucleosis, at clinical presentation within 2 weeks of symptom onset (visit 1). The protocol used for the library was the immunoSEQ multiplex PCR assay. TCRdb's version of the immuneACCESS table is confined to in-frame rearrangements and falls short of the full clone set. An unresolved V gene accounts for under half of the shortfall where checked; the remainder is of unknown origin. Within this sample are 6,000 to 8,500 clones, with 20% to 30% of them counted one time only. Around 28% of the sample comes from the top ten. Sequences were derived from EBV YVL epitope tetramer+ CD8+ T cells sorted from PBMCs, sampled during acute infectious mononucleosis. Per the publication, the cell subset or site label means: CD8 T cells binding a tetramer with EBV BRLF1 109-117 peptide (YVL-BR). These receptors all come from a woman younger than 30 with infectious mononucleosis caused by EBV.

This clone was observed a few times. This chain connects TRBV6-5 to TRBJ2-5; possible D gene TRBD2, 5 bases. From germline, CDR1 is MNHEY and CDR2 SVGAGI. CDR3 size: 15 residues. The V end lost 6 bases, the J end lost 4 bases, and 18 bases lay between the germline ends. CDR3 sequence (DNA): TGTGCCAGCAGGCAATTGCTAGGGAGTGGAGAGACCCAGTACTTC. It translates to CASRQLLGSGETQYF.

This clone was seen only a few times. V is TRBV15 and J is TRBJ1-6; TRBD1 might be the D (6 bases). The V gene lost 2 bases and the J gene lost 13 bases, with 18 bases spanning the gap. Germline CDR1 reads LNHNV; CDR2 reads YYDKDF (reference sequence). This CDR3 comprises 15 residues. The CDR3 region is CATSRLTGSATPLHF. The CDR3 nucleotides read TGTGCCACCAGCAGACTGACAGGATCCGCGACCCCCCTCCACTTT.

The table lists this clone with many counts. This rearrangement joins TRBV11-2 to TRBJ2-7; 11 bases align to TRBD2. CDR3 length: 15 residues. Germline V lookup: CDR1 SGHAT, CDR2 FQNNGV. After removal of 5 bases from V and 6 bases from J, the junction contained 9 bases not matched to a gene. The CDR3 loop is CASSTYSGRATEQYF. The CDR3 DNA is TGTGCCAGCAGCACATATAGCGGGAGGGCCACCGAGCAGTACTTC. The variable domain in full, completed from reference TRBV11-2 and TRBJ2-7, reads EAGVAQSPRYKIIEKRQSVAFWCNPISGHATLYWYQQILGQGPKLLIQFQNNGVVDDSQLPKDRFSAERLKGVDSTLKIQPAKLEDSAVYLCASSTYSGRATEQYFGPGTRLTVT.

As concerns this clone: This sequence is one base from a far larger clone and is likely a read error. Additional DNA sequences in this sample encode the identical CDR3. This chain links TRBV7-2 with TRBJ2-7; D possibly corresponds to TRBD1 (5 bases). CDR1 SGHTA and CDR2 FQGNSA come from the germline V gene. The V end lost 5 bases, the J end lost 6 bases, and 8 bases lay between the germline ends. This CDR3 region has 11 residues. Written as DNA, the CDR3 is TGTGCCAGCAGCCAAGGGGTCGAGCAGTACTTC. Translation gives CASSQGVEQYF.

V and J are TRBV14 and TRBJ2-5, with D perhaps TRBD2 (6 bases). In germline, CDR1 is SGHDN, CDR2 FVKESK. This CDR3 is built from 15 residues. Trimming left V 4 bases short and J 1 base short, with 13 bases between. The CDR3 sequence is CASSPYLGGQETQYF. CDR3 DNA sequence: TGTGCCAGCAGCCCTTATTTGGGGGGCCAAGAGACCCAGTACTTC.

As concerns this clone: A far more abundant clone sits one base away, making this likely a read error. The J gene is TRBJ1-5, the V gene TRBV28; D might be TRBD1 (6 bases). Looked up from germline, CDR1 is MDHEN and CDR2 is SYDVKM. The V end was cut by 5 bases, the J end by 3 bases, with 14 bases between. CDR3 length: 15 amino acids. For the CDR3, the DNA is TGTGCCAGCAGTACCCTCAGGGGATCCAATCAGCCCCAGCATTTT. Its protein is CASSTLRGSNQPQHF.

This clone was picked up one time. This likely came from a read error, as a far larger clone is one base away. The gene calls are TRBV21-1 and TRBJ2-1; the table assigns TRBD2, which was not confirmed against the DNA. TRBV21-1 is an annotated pseudogene. This CDR3 has 16 amino acids. This chain's CDR3 is CASTKMGRGENNEQFF. Here the CDR3 DNA reads TGTGCCAGCACCAAAATGGGGCGGGGGGAGAACAATGAGCAGTTCTTC.

The table lists this clone with many counts. This rearrangement joins TRBV2 to TRBJ1-4, with D unresolved. The CDR3 runs 17 residues. Germline assignment: CDR1 SNHLY and CDR2 FYNNEI. The V end lost 5 bases, the J end lost 0 bases, and 16 bases lay between the germline ends. CDR3 sequence (DNA): TGTGCCAGCAGTTACCCAGGTGGGATCTCAACTAATGAAAAACTGTTTTTT. As protein: CASSYPGGISTNEKLFF.

Comments on this clone: A single base is all that separates this from a far larger clone, so a read error is likely. The sample has other DNA sequences that encode this CDR3 too. This chain uses TRBV5-1 with TRBJ2-1; 9 bases fit TRBD2. J lost 5 bases, V lost 0 bases, and 3 bases had no gene match. Germline CDR1 reads SGHRS; CDR2 reads YFSETQ. The CDR3 runs 15 residues. CDR3 sequence reads: CASSLGGRGHNEQFF. DNA of the CDR3: TGCGCCAGCAGCTTGGGCGGGAGGGGGCACAATGAGCAGTTCTTC. The complete variable domain, with remaining parts taken from reference TRBV5-1 and TRBJ2-1, reads KAGVTQTPRYLIKTRGQQVTLSCSPISGHRSVSWYQQTPGQGLQFLFEYFSETQRNKGNFPGRFSGRQFSNSRSEMNVSTLELGDSALYLCASSLGGRGHNEQFFGPGTRLTVL.

This clone has a count of ten or more. This chain joins TRBV25-1 and TRBJ2-1; D may be TRBD1 (5 bases). This CDR3 is built from 15 residues. The germline CDR1 and CDR2 sequences are MGHDK and SYGVNS. Trimming cost V 5 bases and J 9 bases, with 20 bases left between them. This CDR3 reads CASSPDIGWGGEQFF. DNA for the CDR3: TGTGCCAGCAGTCCCGACATCGGTTGGGGCGGTGAGCAGTTCTTC.

Ten or more counts support this clone. The chain employs TRBV7-2 and TRBJ2-7; the D is unclear. Trimming removed 5 bases from V and 3 bases from J, with 8 bases in between. The CDR3 sequence is 12 residues long. Germline V lookup: CDR1 SGHTA, CDR2 FQGNSA. DNA of the CDR3: TGTGCCAGCAGCCCGGTCAACTACGAGCAGTACTTC. The encoded protein is CASSPVNYEQYF.

This clone occurred a few times. The chain has TRBV2 and TRBJ2-7; a weak D match, TRBD2 (6 bases). Between the trimmed V and J ends, which lost 6 bases and 5 bases, there was a span of 20 bases. The CDR3 length is 15 residues. Per germline, CDR1 SNHLY and CDR2 FYNNEI. CDR3 sequence: CASSSFRDSSNEQYF. For the CDR3, the DNA is TGTGCCAGCAGCTCATTCCGGGACTCCTCGAACGAGCAGTACTTC.

The chain is built from TRBV27 and TRBJ2-7; 7 bases are shared with TRBD1. The V and J ends lost 6 bases and 4 bases, in that order; junction bases with no gene match: 9. Germline CDR1 MNHEY, CDR2 SMNVEV (reference sequence). CDR3 length equals 14 residues. The CDR3: CASSPWDSLYEQYF. CDR3 DNA sequence: TGTGCCAGCAGCCCCTGGGACAGCCTTTACGAGCAGTACTTC.

There are a few counts of this clone. With only one base between it and a far larger clone, this is likely a read error. The rearrangement uses TRBV5-6 and TRBJ2-7, with 10 bases lining up with TRBD2. Germline V lookup: CDR1 SGHDT, CDR2 YYEEEE. Trimming at V came to 1 base and at J to 7 bases, leaving 8 bases not matched to a gene. The CDR3 is made up of 15 amino acids. CDR3 region: CASSLSLAGVHEQYF. The CDR3 nucleotides read TGTGCCAGCAGCTTGAGTCTAGCGGGAGTCCATGAGCAGTACTTC.

Remarks on this clone: The junction departs from the called germline gene at one end, perhaps through a read error. The chain recombines TRBV4-1 with TRBJ2-1; 7 bases are shared with TRBD2. Germline V CDR1 and CDR2: MGHRA, YSYEKL. There are 13 residues in the CDR3. CDR3: CASSAGRDNEQFF. The DNA for the CDR3 is TGTGCCAGCAGCGCTGGGAGGGACAATGAGCAGTTCTTC.

The chain combines TRBV5-1 with TRBJ2-1; 15 nucleotides line up with TRBD2. V dropped 4 bases and J dropped 6; count of bases not matched to a gene: 14. Germline-derived CDR1 and CDR2 are SGHRS and YFSETQ. There are 19 residues in the CDR3. The CDR3 spells CASSPGLAGGLWLFNEQFF. The CDR3 DNA sequence: TGCGCCAGCAGCCCCGGACTAGCGGGGGGGCTCTGGCTCTTCAATGAGCAGTTCTTC.

The chain links TRBV5-4 to TRBJ2-7; TRBD1 is a possible D gene (6 bases). CDR1 is SGHNT, CDR2 YYREEE, per germline (reference sequence). CDR3 size: 15 residues. V was cut by 4 bases and J by 4 bases, with 18 bases left in between. The CDR3 loop is CASSQGPGEGYEQYF. DNA of the CDR3: TGTGCCAGCAGCCAGGGACCAGGGGAAGGATACGAGCAGTACTTC.

J is TRBJ2-7 and V is TRBV6-5; no reliable D call. Germline V gives CDR1 MNHEY, CDR2 SVGAGI. Trimming took 6 bases from V and 6 from J, leaving 21 bases between them. This CDR3 has 15 amino acids. The CDR3 region is CASRKGEVGSFEQYF. CDR3 coding DNA: TGTGCCAGCAGGAAAGGAGAAGTGGGTAGTTTCGAGCAGTACTTC.

The V and J genes are TRBV28 and TRBJ2-7; TRBD2 aligns across 16 bases. The V gene's germline CDR1 is MDHEN and CDR2 SYDVKM. CDR3 length: 15 residues. V shed 6 bases and J 11 bases; nucleotides not matched to a gene: 10. The CDR3 reads CASSPDPGLAGGKYF. The CDR3 coding sequence is TGTGCCAGCAGCCCCGACCCGGGACTAGCGGGGGGGAAGTACTTC. The variable domain in full, completed from reference TRBV28 and TRBJ2-7, reads DVKVTQSSRYLVKRTGEKVFLECVQDMDHENMFWYRQDPGLGLRLIYFSYDVKMKEKGDIPEGYSVSREKKERFSLILESASTNQTSMYLCASSPDPGLAGGKYFGPGTRLTVT.

This clone was recorded at least ten times. The genes are TRBV5-1 and TRBJ2-7; TRBD1 aligns across 10 bases. CDR3 size: 16 residues. J gave up 3 bases and V 0 bases, and 6 bases lay outside the gene matches. Germline V lookup: CDR1 SGHRS, CDR2 YFSETQ. The CDR3 DNA reads as TGCGCCAGCAGCTTGGAGCCGGGACAGGGGAGCTACGAGCAGTACTTC. Protein product: CASSLEPGQGSYEQYF.

Concerning this clone: One end of the junction does not line up with germline, which may come from a read error. The chain uses TRBV5-8 and TRBJ2-1; 7 bases line up with TRBD2. Germline CDR1 reads SGHTS; CDR2 reads YDEGEE. CDR3 length: 14 amino acids. CDR3 bases: TGTGCCAGCAGCTTACAAGGGGACTACGATGAGCAGTTCTTC. Its translation is CASSLQGDYDEQFF.

The chain employs TRBV11-2 and TRBJ2-5, with D uncertain. Germline loops: CDR1 SGHAT, CDR2 FQNNGV. This CDR3 has 14 residues. The V end was cut by 9 bases, the J end by 4 bases, with 18 bases between. CDR3 region: CASSIGFDIETQYF. The CDR3 nucleotides are TGTGCCAGTAGTATAGGGTTTGACATAGAGACCCAGTACTTC.

This clone has more than one count but fewer than ten. The chain joins TRBV5-5 to TRBJ2-1; D not resolved. Germline assignment: CDR1 SGHKS and CDR2 YYEKEE (reference sequence). The CDR3 runs to 14 residues. V was shortened by 0 bases and J by 7 bases, with 11 bases between the two germline ends. The CDR3: CASSLAAVFNEQFF. CDR3 nucleotide sequence: TGTGCCAGCAGCTTGGCGGCGGTATTTAATGAGCAGTTCTTC.

As for this clone: It is unclear where the CDR3 begins or ends on the DNA, so no DNA is shown, and the CDR3 is as TCRdb lists it. The gene calls are TRBV5-1 and TRBJ2-2; the table's D call, TRBD2, was not checked against the DNA. The germline V gene has CDR1 SGHRS and CDR2 YFSETQ. The CDR3 is made up of 13 amino acids, end residues included. CDR3 sequence reads: CASAWPEPGSCFF.

This clone was seen a few times. Only one base separates this from a far larger clonotype, so it likely reflects a read error. Other DNA sequences within the sample encode an identical CDR3. The rearrangement links TRBV7-7 to TRBJ2-3, with D maybe TRBD2 (5 bases). The CDR3 loop spans 13 amino acids. Germline assignment: CDR1 SSHAT and CDR2 FNYEAQ (reference sequence). CDR3 sequence reads: CASSSLATDTQYF. The CDR3 DNA sequence: TGTGCTAGCAGCTCTCTAGCCACAGATACGCAGTATTTT.

This clone has more than one count but fewer than ten. A read error may produce the germline difference seen at one junction end. This chain joins TRBV10-3 and TRBJ2-3; 7 bases agree with TRBD1. CDR1 and CDR2 from the germline V gene are ENHRY and SYGVKD. This CDR3 contains 19 residues. This CDR3 is CATSDYRGRLPNSTDTQYF. In DNA, the CDR3 is TGTGCCACCAGTGACTACAGGGGCAGGTTACCAAATAGCACAGATACGCAGTATTTT.

This clone was counted ten times or more. The J gene is TRBJ2-7, the V gene TRBV10-3; 7 bases are a match to TRBD2. The CDR3 sequence is 14 residues long. CDR1 is ENHRY, CDR2 SYGVKD, per germline. The J segment lost 3 bases and the V segment lost 10 bases, leaving 12 bases of the junction unmatched. CDR3: CASRPVGGDYEQYF. For the CDR3, the DNA is TGTGCCAGCAGGCCTGTGGGGGGGGACTACGAGCAGTACTTC.